The T cell receptor (beta chain) described here comes from a study of molecular identifiers for immune sequencing clone quantification. Across the whole study: RNA from approximately 20,000 or 98,000 naive CD8 cells was split five ways in replicates, with four sequenced.

This clonotype was recorded at least ten times. Using a CD8+CD4-CCR7+CD45RA+ phenotype, naive CD8 T cells were sorted. Germline CDR1 and CDR2: ENHRY and SYGVKD. CDR3 length: 13 amino acids. Losses at the gene ends were 6 bases for V and 2 bases for J; bases not matched to a gene: 2. Generation of bulk TCR libraries relied on previously described methods and listed TCR primers. TCRdb analysed the PCR reads with MiXCR anew, one entry per CDR3 protein. The data hold around 300,000 distinct CDR3 sequences, with roughly 24% observed a single time. The V and J genes are TRBV10-3 and TRBJ1-1; 8 bases map to TRBD1. Sequenced input: naive CD8+ T cells from blood, with Jurkat cell RNA spiked in. Subset given: FACS-sorted CD8+CD4-CCR7+CD45RA+ naive T cells. The sequence was collected from a human donor in good health. Some libraries in this study had Jurkat cell RNA spiked in. The CDR3 nucleotides read TGTGCCATCAGCCAGGGGGCCAACACTGAAGCTTTCTTT. This codes for CAISQGANTEAFF.